Following are 5 T cell receptor beta chains from one sample sequenced in a study of cytomegalovirus exposure and HLA in healthy donors. Primers included in the PCR were 60 Vbeta and 13 Jbeta primers. Some clones are missing from TCRdb's copy, which holds only in-frame ones; the method was immunoSEQ multiplex PCR. Among about 150,000 clones listed, about 78% were seen once. Sequencing input: PBMCs. The receptors were gathered from a woman aged 50 to 60 in good health and CMV-seropositive.

This clone was observed a few times. The genes are TRBV5-6 and TRBJ2-7; 8 bases match TRBD1. V lost 4 bases to trimming and J lost 5 bases; unmatched junction nucleotides: 11. This CDR3 contains 15 residues. Germline V gives CDR1 SGHDT, CDR2 YYEEEE. CDR3 nucleotide sequence: TGTGCCAGCAGCGGAACCGGGACAGGAGGGGACGAGCAGTACTTC. Residues: CASSGTGTGGDEQYF.

This chain uses TRBV2 with TRBJ2-5; 14 positions agree with TRBD2. V lost 8 bases, J lost 4 bases, and 6 bases stayed unmatched. CDR1 and CDR2 (germline): SNHLY, FYNNEI. The CDR3 runs 15 residues. DNA for the CDR3: TGTGCCAGCGGGGGACTAGCGGGGGAGAGAGAGACCCAGTACTTC. Translating gives CASGGLAGERETQYF.

This clone was seen just once. V and J are TRBV12-5 and TRBJ2-3; maybe TRBD1 (5 bases). Germline CDR1 LGHNT, CDR2 FRNRAP. V lost 6 bases and J lost 1, with 17 bases in between. The CDR3 length is 16 residues. CDR3: CASGSGALLGTDTQYF. The DNA of the CDR3 is TGTGCTAGTGGCTCTGGGGCGTTGCTCGGCACAGATACGCAGTATTTT.

As for this clone: Within the sample, other DNA sequences also encode this same CDR3. The rearrangement uses TRBV25-1 and TRBJ1-4; D gene ambiguous. The CDR3 covers 14 residues. Trimming took off 4 bases at V and 5 bases at J, with 11 bases between the two ends. Looked up from germline, CDR1 is MGHDK and CDR2 is SYGVNS. The CDR3 is CASSVGGLNEKLFF. The CDR3 nucleotides are TGTGCCAGCAGTGTCGGCGGACTCAATGAAAAACTGTTTTTT.

The chain employs TRBV6-8 and TRBJ2-5; 13 bases align to TRBD2. Germline-derived CDR1 and CDR2 are MNHGY and SAAAGT. With V trimmed by 2 bases and J by 5 bases, 2 bases remained unmatched. This CDR3 has 15 residues. CDR3 DNA sequence: TGTGCCAGCAGTTACCTGACTAGCGGGGGGGAGACCCAGTACTTC. Translated: CASSYLTSGGETQYF.